Below are 32 T cell receptor beta chains sequenced from a single sample in a study of blood T cell repertoires in COVID-19. Sequenced by immunoSEQ multiplex PCR; TCRdb stores in-frame clones only, minus some. The repertoire includes about 59,000 clones, around 92% of them detected once, and about 9.1% sits in the top ten. Material for sequencing was peripheral blood. Source of these receptors: a human donor in a cohort sampled during active COVID-19.

The chain couples TRBV28 to TRBJ2-1; D perhaps matches TRBD1 (6 bases). V was shortened by 7 bases and J by 9 bases, with 19 bases between the two germline ends. CDR1 and CDR2 from the germline V gene are MDHEN and SYDVKM. The CDR3 is 14 amino acids. This chain's CDR3 is CASIQGQGHVEQFF. CDR3 in DNA: TGTGCCAGCATCCAGGGGCAGGGCCACGTTGAGCAGTTCTTC. The full variable domain, its missing parts supplied by reference TRBV28 and TRBJ2-1, is DVKVTQSSRYLVKRTGEKVFLECVQDMDHENMFWYRQDPGLGLRLIYFSYDVKMKEKGDIPEGYSVSREKKERFSLILESASTNQTSMYLCASIQGQGHVEQFFGPGTRLTVL.

The J gene is TRBJ1-2, the V gene TRBV18; possible D gene TRBD1, 6 bases. V was shortened by 3 bases and J by 2 bases, with 13 bases between the two germline ends. The CDR3 runs to 15 residues. Looked up from germline, CDR1 is KGHSH and CDR2 is LQKENI. The CDR3 sequence: CASSPGALDNYGYTF. CDR3 DNA sequence: TGTGCCAGCTCACCGGGGGCCTTAGACAACTATGGCTACACCTTC.

V gene TRBV3-1 (or the pseudogene TRBV3-2) combines with J gene TRBJ1-5; D remains ambiguous. This CDR3 contains 13 residues. Trimming cost V 4 bases and J 5 bases, with 9 bases left between them. Germline loops: CDR1 LGHDT, CDR2 YNNKEL (reference sequence). The CDR3 is CASSRTAYQPQHF. The CDR3 DNA is TGTGCCAGCAGCCGCACAGCTTATCAGCCCCAGCATTTT.

The chain uses TRBV29-1 and TRBJ1-2; 7 bases are a match to TRBD1. The trim removed 5 bases at V and 1 base at J, leaving 13 bases unmatched. Germline lookup yields CDR1 SQVTM and CDR2 ANQGSEA. The CDR3 loop spans 16 amino acids. This CDR3 reads CSVRGQSLPINYGYTF. The CDR3 nucleotides read TGCAGCGTTCGGGGACAGAGTTTACCTATTAACTATGGCTACACCTTC. Based on the CDR3 plus reference TRBV29-1 and TRBJ1-2, the full variable domain is SAVISQKPSRDICQRGTSLTIQCQVDSQVTMMFWYRQQPGQSLTLIATANQGSEATYESGFVIDKFPISRPNLTFSTLTVSNMSPEDSSIYLCSVRGQSLPINYGYTFGSGTRLTVV.

This chain uses TRBV19 with TRBJ1-4; 7 bases line up with TRBD1. Looked up from germline, CDR1 is LNHDA and CDR2 is SQIVND (reference sequence). After removal of 5 bases from V and 7 bases from J, the junction contained 10 bases not matched to a gene. CDR3 length: 15 amino acids. The CDR3 loop is CASSSDRVWREKLFF. For the CDR3, the DNA is TGTGCCAGTAGTTCCGACAGGGTCTGGCGTGAAAAACTGTTTTTT.

This sequence joins TRBV7-6 and TRBJ1-2; D gene uncertain. The CDR3 consists of 16 residues. CDR1 is SGHVS, CDR2 FNYEAQ, per germline. The V and J ends lost 5 bases and 7 bases respectively, with 23 bases between them. In DNA, the CDR3 is TGTGCCAGCAGCGGACTAGTCCCCCAGGTGCCAGGTGGCTACACCTTC. Protein product: CASSGLVPQVPGGYTF.

The chain links TRBV14 to TRBJ2-1; the match to TRBD2 covers 12 bases. The trim removed 3 bases at V and 0 bases at J, leaving 9 bases unmatched. Germline CDR1 and CDR2: SGHDN and FVKESK. The CDR3 length is 19 residues. The CDR3 bases are TGTGCCAGCAGCCACCAGACTAGCGGGGGAACCAGCTCCTACAATGAGCAGTTCTTC. This sequence encodes CASSHQTSGGTSSYNEQFF.

This clone is a singleton in its sample. V is TRBV10-3 and J is TRBJ1-5; tentatively, D is TRBD1 (5 bases). There are 13 residues in the CDR3. Germline-derived CDR1 and CDR2 are ENHRY and SYGVKD. V dropped 3 bases and J dropped 5 bases, with 8 bases sitting between them. The CDR3 spells CAISDDSDQPQHF. The DNA for the CDR3 is TGTGCCATCAGTGACGACAGTGATCAGCCCCAGCATTTT.

This chain links TRBV5-4 with TRBJ2-3, with TRBD2 identical over 9 bases. J gave up 1 base and V 3 bases, and 6 bases lay outside the gene matches. CDR3 size: 16 residues. Germline values: CDR1 SGHNT, CDR2 YYREEE (reference sequence). The CDR3 sequence: CASSSMSSGGTDTQYF. Here the CDR3 DNA reads TGTGCCAGCAGCTCCATGTCTAGCGGGGGCACAGATACGCAGTATTTT.

V usage is TRBV13 and J usage is TRBJ2-5; D possibly corresponds to TRBD1 (6 bases). The germline V gene encodes CDR1 PRHDT and CDR2 FYEKMQ (reference sequence). The V and J ends lost 4 bases and 0 bases respectively, with 9 bases between them. The CDR3 length is 14 residues. In DNA form, the CDR3 reads TGTGCCAGCAGCTCCGGACAGTACCAAGAGACCCAGTACTTC. Translated, it gives CASSSGQYQETQYF.

The CDR3 sequence is CASSLTGFRELFF. In nucleotides, the CDR3 is TGTGCCAGCAGTTTGACAGGGTTCAGGGAGCTGTTTTTT. The chain employs TRBV27 and TRBJ2-2; 7 nucleotides align to TRBD1. The CDR3 runs 13 residues. J lost 9 bases, V lost 3 bases, and 4 bases had no gene match. From germline, CDR1 is MNHEY and CDR2 SMNVEV (reference sequence).

The chain employs TRBV7-9 and TRBJ2-5, with a weak D call TRBD1 (7 bases). V lost 1 base and J 1 base, leaving 10 bases between the germline ends. CDR1 and CDR2 from the germline V gene are SEHNR and FQNEAQ (reference sequence). The CDR3 is 15 residues long. CDR3 in DNA: TGTGCCAGCAGCTTAGACAGGGGAGGCCAAGAGACCCAGTACTTC. Protein: CASSLDRGGQETQYF.

The V gene is TRBV7-3, the J gene TRBJ1-1; a weak D match, TRBD1 (5 bases). Trimming removed 1 base from V and 1 base from J, with 13 bases in between. The V gene's germline CDR1 is SGHTA and CDR2 FQGTGA. This CDR3 region has 16 residues. The CDR3 reads CASSLRWVQGNTEAFF. The DNA of the CDR3 is TGTGCCAGCAGCTTAAGATGGGTCCAGGGGAACACTGAAGCTTTCTTT. The entire variable domain, with the rest obtained from reference TRBV7-3 and TRBJ1-1, is as follows: GAGVSQTPSNKVTEKGKYVELRCDPISGHTALYWYRQSLGQGPEFLIYFQGTGAADDSGLPNDRFFAVRPEGSVSTLKIQRTERGDSAVYLCASSLRWVQGNTEAFFGQGTRLTVV.

The V and J genes are TRBV7-8 and TRBJ1-3; TRBD1 might be the D (5 bases). The CDR3 covers 16 residues. Germline-derived CDR1 and CDR2 are SGHVS and FQNEAQ. V was cut by 4 bases and J by 2 bases, with 15 bases left in between. CDR3 nucleotides: TGTGCCAGCAGCTCACTCCAGGGAGGAACTGGAAACACCATATATTTT. It specifies CASSSLQGGTGNTIYF.

A word on this clone: Other DNA variants within this sample encode the same CDR3. V usage is TRBV6-5 and J usage is TRBJ1-6; 7 bases match TRBD1. CDR3 length: 13 amino acids. Germline CDR1 MNHEY, CDR2 SVGAGI. V was clipped by 11 bases and J by 5 bases; unmatched bases: 6. CDR3 bases: TGTGCCTCAACGGGACAGAATAATTCACCCCTCCACTTT. Its protein is CASTGQNNSPLHF.

This clone was recorded a few times. The chain carries TRBV27 and TRBJ2-7, with D unresolved. In germline, CDR1 is MNHEY, CDR2 SMNVEV (reference sequence). The V and J ends lost 1 base and 6 bases respectively, with 13 bases between them. The CDR3 contains 14 residues. The chain's CDR3 is CASSLYYLPSEQYF. CDR3 in DNA: TGTGCCAGCAGTTTATACTACCTCCCCAGCGAGCAGTACTTC.

This chain links TRBV4-3 with TRBJ2-7, with D possibly matching TRBD1 (6 bases). Germline values: CDR1 LGHNA, CDR2 YSLEER. Trimming took off 1 base at V and 3 bases at J, with 7 bases between the two ends. This CDR3 is 13 amino acids long. The CDR3 region has the DNA TGCGCCAGCAGCCAAGCCAGGGGCTACGAGCAGTACTTC. Translated, it gives CASSQARGYEQYF.

The chain couples TRBV5-1 to TRBJ2-7, with 8 bases aligning to TRBD2. Trimming cost V 2 bases and J 4 bases; bases outside gene matches: 5. The germline V gene has CDR1 SGHRS and CDR2 YFSETQ. CDR3 length: 14 residues. The CDR3 DNA follows: TGCGCCAGCAGCTTAATAGCGGGAACTTACGAGCAGTACTTC. This codes for CASSLIAGTYEQYF.

On this clone itself: In the same sample, other DNA sequences code for this CDR3. The V call is TRBV6-2 or TRBV6-3, the J call TRBJ1-1, with D unclear. Deletions cut 0 bases from V and 0 bases from J, with 8 bases between. This CDR3 has 15 amino acids. CDR1 and CDR2 (germline): MNHEY, SVGEGT. The CDR3 DNA follows: TGTGCCAGCAGTTACTCAGGGAGGATGAACACTGAAGCTTTCTTT. It translates to CASSYSGRMNTEAFF.

The chain carries TRBV6-5 and TRBJ1-4, with 9 bases lining up with TRBD1. The CDR3 is made up of 14 amino acids. Germline CDR1 reads MNHEY; CDR2 reads SVGAGI. V trimming: 4 bases; J trimming: 5 bases; junction bases outside the gene matches: 2. This chain's CDR3 is CASSSTGGNEKLFF. The CDR3 DNA is TGTGCCAGCAGTTCGACAGGGGGGAATGAAAAACTGTTTTTT.

J is TRBJ2-1 and V is TRBV3-1 (or the pseudogene TRBV3-2); D is unclear. The length of the CDR3 is 14 residues. Trimming removed 0 bases at V and 5 bases at J, with 8 bases between. Looked up from germline, CDR1 is LGHDT and CDR2 is YNNKEL (reference sequence). CDR3 DNA: TGTGCCAGCAGCCAAGATCTGGAGAACAATGAGCAGTTCTTC. Amino acid sequence: CASSQDLENNEQFF.

This chain links TRBV5-1 with TRBJ2-5; D uncertain. The V and J ends lost 2 bases and 5 bases respectively, with 10 bases between them. Germline CDR1 SGHRS, CDR2 YFSETQ. The CDR3 sequence is 13 residues long. The CDR3: CASSFGLRETQYF. The CDR3 nucleotides read TGCGCCAGCAGCTTCGGTCTTCGGGAGACCCAGTACTTC.

The DNA for the CDR3 is TGTGCCAGCAGCATTAGCGGGAGCTCCTACGAGCAGTACTTC. This translates into CASSISGSSYEQYF. The rearrangement joins TRBV3-1 (or the pseudogene TRBV3-2) to TRBJ2-7; 9 bases line up with TRBD2. The CDR3 consists of 14 residues. The J segment lost 0 bases and the V segment lost 5 bases, leaving 2 bases of the junction unmatched. Germline lookup yields CDR1 LGHDT and CDR2 YNNKEL (reference sequence).

The V call is TRBV30, the J call TRBJ2-1; possibly TRBD2 for D (6 bases). V dropped 2 bases and J dropped 2 bases, with 19 bases sitting between them. The CDR3 loop spans 17 amino acids. Germline assignment: CDR1 GTSNPN and CDR2 SVGIG (reference sequence). The CDR3 loop reads CAWSYIVDGGAYNEQFF. In nucleotides, the CDR3 is TGTGCCTGGAGTTATATCGTAGACGGCGGGGCCTACAATGAGCAGTTCTTC.

In DNA, the CDR3 is TGCAGCGTGGCAGGGGGCCGTGGCTACACCTTC. Its translation is CSVAGGRGYTF. The chain recombines TRBV29-1 with TRBJ1-2, with 8 positions matching TRBD1. The CDR3 has 11 amino acids. J was trimmed by 7 bases and V by 6 bases; bases with no gene match: 4. Germline loops: CDR1 SQVTM, CDR2 ANQGSEA.

The chain recombines TRBV2 with TRBJ2-2; D perhaps matches TRBD1 (6 bases). V lost 6 bases and J lost 7, with 18 bases in between. The CDR3 is 15 amino acids. Germline V gene lookup returns CDR1 SNHLY and CDR2 FYNNEI. In DNA form, the CDR3 reads TGTGCCAGCAGGGTCCGGACAGACACTGGCGGGGAGCTGTTTTTT. Amino acids: CASRVRTDTGGELFF.

The chain uses TRBV9 and TRBJ2-3; 13 bases are shared with TRBD2. CDR1 is SGDLS and CDR2 is YYNGEE in the germline V gene. CDR3 length: 16 amino acids. With V trimmed by 7 bases and J by 5 bases, 10 bases remained unmatched. CDR3 sequence: CASAVRTSGSGDTQYF. DNA for the CDR3: TGTGCCAGCGCCGTAAGGACTAGCGGGAGTGGAGATACGCAGTATTTT.

J is TRBJ2-7 and V is TRBV4-3; 9 positions agree with TRBD2. The CDR3 sequence is 19 residues long. Germline values: CDR1 LGHNA, CDR2 YSLEER. V shed 0 bases, J shed 1 base, and the junction held 13 bases outside the gene matches. The CDR3 reads CASSQDPAGGFRTSYEQYF. CDR3 nucleotide sequence: TGCGCCAGCAGCCAAGATCCAGCGGGGGGATTCCGTACTTCCTACGAGCAGTACTTC.

The J gene is TRBJ2-1, the V gene TRBV19; possible D gene TRBD2, 6 bases. This CDR3 is built from 17 residues. Germline assignment: CDR1 LNHDA and CDR2 SQIVND (reference sequence). The germline V and J ends were trimmed by 7 bases and 4 bases, with 23 bases remaining between them. The CDR3 region is CASTISGPVDGYNEQFF. The CDR3 region has the DNA TGTGCCAGTACAATTAGCGGACCTGTGGATGGATACAATGAGCAGTTCTTC. Full variable domain (remainder filled in from reference TRBV19 and TRBJ2-1): DGGITQSPKYLFRKEGQNVTLSCEQNLNHDAMYWYRQDPGQGLRLIYYSQIVNDFQKGDIAEGYSVSREKKESFPLTVTSAQKNPTAFYLCASTISGPVDGYNEQFFGPGTRLTVL.

V and J are TRBV4-1 and TRBJ2-5; possibly TRBD2 for D (6 bases). This CDR3 has 17 amino acids. In germline, CDR1 is MGHRA, CDR2 YSYEKL. The V end was cut by 0 bases, the J end by 1 base, with 15 bases between. Written as DNA, the CDR3 is TGCGCCAGCAGCCAAGATCCGGCGGGGACCACCCAAGAGACCCAGTACTTC. Protein product: CASSQDPAGTTQETQYF.

The chain has TRBV9 and TRBJ2-2; D uncertain. Germline values: CDR1 SGDLS, CDR2 YYNGEE. CDR3 length equals 11 residues. The V end lost 5 bases, the J end lost 5 bases, and 4 bases lay between the germline ends. The CDR3 DNA reads TGTGCCAGCAGATCGACCGGGGAGCTGTTTTTT. The encoded protein is CASRSTGELFF.

The chain employs TRBV4-1 and TRBJ1-4, with TRBD1 identical over 7 bases. Germline loops: CDR1 MGHRA, CDR2 YSYEKL. V lost 4 bases and J lost 1; bases outside the gene matches: 3. The CDR3 contains 15 residues. CDR3 coding DNA: TGCGCCAGCAGCCGAACAGGGGAAACTAATGAAAAACTGTTTTTT. Encoded protein: CASSRTGETNEKLFF.